One sample yielded the 5 T cell receptor beta chains listed below, sequenced in a study of T cell responses to AZD1222 COVID-19 vaccine. Data came from immunoSEQ multiplex PCR; TCRdb stores just in-frame clones and leaves some out. The table lists 75,000 to 100,000 clones, more than 75% of them singletons, with around 3% in the top ten. Sequences were derived from peripheral blood, sampled on day 0 of AZD1222 vaccination. These receptors were taken from an adult in good health.

This clone was observed a handful of times. CDR3 region: CASSLAGGVGPSYNEQFF. The CDR3 DNA reads as TGTGCCAGTAGTTTGGCGGGAGGAGTGGGGCCTTCCTACAATGAGCAGTTCTTC. The V gene is TRBV19, the J gene TRBJ2-1; TRBD2 matches 8 bases. This CDR3 is 18 amino acids long. Germline V CDR1 and CDR2: LNHDA, SQIVND (reference sequence). Unmatched junction bases numbered 13, after V lost 5 bases and J lost 1 base. Variable domain in full (rest from reference TRBV19 and TRBJ2-1): DGGITQSPKYLFRKEGQNVTLSCEQNLNHDAMYWYRQDPGQGLRLIYYSQIVNDFQKGDIAEGYSVSREKKESFPLTVTSAQKNPTAFYLCASSLAGGVGPSYNEQFFGPGTRLTVL.

In this sample, this clone turned up a few times. V usage is TRBV2 and J usage is TRBJ2-2; tentatively, D is TRBD2 (6 bases). Germline V CDR1 and CDR2: SNHLY, FYNNEI. The V and J ends lost 4 bases and 4 bases respectively, with 16 bases between them. The CDR3 extends over 16 amino acids. Here the CDR3 reads CASSVPSQGGTGELFF. The CDR3 DNA reads TGTGCCAGCAGTGTTCCCTCGCAGGGAGGCACCGGGGAGCTGTTTTTT.

The rearrangement joins TRBV28 to TRBJ2-1; 10 bases fit TRBD1. The CDR3 consists of 16 residues. CDR1 MDHEN and CDR2 SYDVKM come from the germline V gene. Unmatched junction bases numbered 8, after V lost 1 base and J lost 8 bases. CDR3 nucleotides: TGTGCCAGCAGTTTATTGACAGGGGGCGTGAAGGATGAGCAGTTCTTC. It codes for CASSLLTGGVKDEQFF.

In this sample, this clone turned up once. The gene calls are TRBV15 and TRBJ2-1, with a weak D call TRBD2 (6 bases). The CDR3 loop spans 12 amino acids. Germline loops: CDR1 LNHNV, CDR2 YYDKDF (reference sequence). V was trimmed by 5 bases and J by 12 bases, leaving 14 bases between them. CDR3 protein: CATSGPGLGQFF. As DNA, the CDR3 is TGTGCCACCAGCGGGCCGGGACTCGGGCAGTTCTTC. Together with reference TRBV15 and TRBJ2-1, the CDR3 gives the full variable domain: DAMVIQNPRYQVTQFGKPVTLSCSQTLNHNVMYWYQQKSSQAPKLLFHYYDKDFNNEADTPDNFQSRRPNTSFCFLDIRSPGLGDTAMYLCATSGPGLGQFFGPGTRLTVL.

V usage is TRBV5-4 and J usage is TRBJ2-3; unclear D gene. Trimming took off 4 bases at V and 2 bases at J, with 8 bases between the two ends. Germline CDR1 SGHNT, CDR2 YYREEE (reference sequence). CDR3 length: 13 amino acids. The CDR3: CASSPRATDTQYF. Here the CDR3 DNA reads TGTGCCAGCAGCCCCCGGGCCACAGATACGCAGTATTTT. Based on the CDR3 plus reference TRBV5-4 and TRBJ2-3, the full variable domain is ETGVTQSPTHLIKTRGQQVTLRCSSQSGHNTVSWYQQALGQGPQFIFQYYREEENGRGNFPPRFSGLQFPNYSSELNVNALELDDSALYLCASSPRATDTQYFGPGTRLTVL.